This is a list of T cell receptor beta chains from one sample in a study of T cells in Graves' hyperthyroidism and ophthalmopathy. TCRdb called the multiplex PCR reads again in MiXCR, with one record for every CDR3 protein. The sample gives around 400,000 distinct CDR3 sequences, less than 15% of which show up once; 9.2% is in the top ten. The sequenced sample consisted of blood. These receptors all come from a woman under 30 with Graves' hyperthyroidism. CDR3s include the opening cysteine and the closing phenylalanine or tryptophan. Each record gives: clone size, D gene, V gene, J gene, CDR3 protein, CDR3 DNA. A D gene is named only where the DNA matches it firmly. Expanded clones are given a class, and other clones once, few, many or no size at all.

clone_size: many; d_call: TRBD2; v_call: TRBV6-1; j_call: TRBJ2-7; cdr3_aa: CASSEAAGDSYEQYF; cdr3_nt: TGTGCCAGCAGTGAAGCAGCGGGGGACTCCTACGAGCAGTACTTC
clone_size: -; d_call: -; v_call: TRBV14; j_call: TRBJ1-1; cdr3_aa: CASSQEFGPKNTEAFF; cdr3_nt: TGTGCCAGCAGCCAAGAATTTGGGCCCAAGAACACTGAAGCTTTCTTT
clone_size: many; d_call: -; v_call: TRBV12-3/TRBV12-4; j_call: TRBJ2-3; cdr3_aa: CASSLSIGSTDTQYF; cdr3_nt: TGTGCCAGCAGTTTAAGTATTGGGAGCACAGATACGCAGTATTTT
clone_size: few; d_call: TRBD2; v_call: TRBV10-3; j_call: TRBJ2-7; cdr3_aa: CAISPTGTRGSDEQYF; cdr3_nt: TGTGCCATCAGTCCTACCGGGACTAGAGGTAGCGACGAGCAGTACTTC
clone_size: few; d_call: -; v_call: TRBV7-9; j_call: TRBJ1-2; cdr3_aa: CASSSSDTPLVGYTF; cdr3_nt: TGTGCCAGCAGCTCCTCGGACACCCCTCTGGTGGGCTACACCTTC
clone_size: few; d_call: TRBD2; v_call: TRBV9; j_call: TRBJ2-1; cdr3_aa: CASSVVGTSSDEQFF; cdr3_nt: TGTGCCAGCAGCGTAGTGGGGACTAGTTCCGATGAGCAGTTCTTC
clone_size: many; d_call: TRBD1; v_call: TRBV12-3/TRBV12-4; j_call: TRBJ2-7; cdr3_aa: CAISDWDRGYEQYF; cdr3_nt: TGTGCCATCAGCGATTGGGACAGGGGCTACGAGCAGTACTTC
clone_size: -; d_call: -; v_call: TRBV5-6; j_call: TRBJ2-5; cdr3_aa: CASSLGGGSQETQYF; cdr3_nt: TGTGCCAGCAGCTTGGGCGGGGGCAGCCAAGAGACCCAGTACTTC
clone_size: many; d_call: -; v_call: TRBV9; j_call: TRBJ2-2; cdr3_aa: CASGSVTNTGELFF; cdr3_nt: TGTGCCAGCGGGTCGGTGACGAACACCGGGGAGCTGTTTTTT
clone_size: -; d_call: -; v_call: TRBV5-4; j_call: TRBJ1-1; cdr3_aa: CASSLVGSTEAFF; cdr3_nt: TGTGCCAGCAGCTTGGTGGGGAGCACTGAAGCTTTCTTT
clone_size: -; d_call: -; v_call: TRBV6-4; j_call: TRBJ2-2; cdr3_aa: CASSDEQGNTGELFF; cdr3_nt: TGTGCCAGCAGTGATGAACAGGGGAACACCGGGGAGCTGTTTTTT